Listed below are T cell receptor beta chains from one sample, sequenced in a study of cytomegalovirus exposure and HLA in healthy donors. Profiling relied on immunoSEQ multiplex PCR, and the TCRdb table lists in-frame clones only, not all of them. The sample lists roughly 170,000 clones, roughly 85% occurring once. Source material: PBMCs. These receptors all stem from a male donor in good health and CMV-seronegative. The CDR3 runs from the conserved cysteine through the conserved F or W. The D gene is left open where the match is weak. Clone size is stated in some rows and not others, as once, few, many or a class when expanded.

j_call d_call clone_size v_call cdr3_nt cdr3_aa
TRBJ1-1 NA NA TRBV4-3 TGCGCCAGCAGCCAAGATCGGGGGCGGGGGACTGAAGCTTTCTTT CASSQDRGRGTEAFF
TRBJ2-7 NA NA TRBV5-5 TGTGCCAGCAGCTTCGGAGCGGACGACCTCTCCTACGAGCAGTACTTC CASSFGADDLSYEQYF
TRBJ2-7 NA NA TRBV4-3 TGCGCCAGCAGCCAAGATCCGGGCTCCTACGAGCAGTACTTC CASSQDPGSYEQYF
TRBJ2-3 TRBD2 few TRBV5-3 TGTGCCAGAAGCTTTCGAGTAGCGGGAGGCCCGGTGAAATATACGCAGTATTTT CARSFRVAGGPVKYTQYF
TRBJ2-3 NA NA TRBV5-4 TGTGCCAGCAGCTTGGCCCGAGGGGGAGTCACAGATACGCAGTATTTT CASSLARGGVTDTQYF
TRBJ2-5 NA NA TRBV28 TGTGCCAGCAGTTTCATAAACGCACCGAGGGACTTC CASSFINAPRDF
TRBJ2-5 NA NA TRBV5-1 TGCGCCAGCAGCTTGGAGTGGGGCCAGTACCAAGAGACCCAGTACTTC CASSLEWGQYQETQYF
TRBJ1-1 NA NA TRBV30 TGTGCCTGGAGTAGGGCAGGGGAGAACACTGAAGCTTTCTTT CAWSRAGENTEAFF
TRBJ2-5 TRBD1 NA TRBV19 TGTGCCAGTAGTATTCATAAAGCAGGGGGAGTGGAGGAGACCCAGTACTTC CASSIHKAGGVEETQYF
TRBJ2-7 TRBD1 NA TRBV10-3 TGTGCCATCAGTGAGCCCGACAGGGACGTCAACGAGCAGTACTTC CAISEPDRDVNEQYF
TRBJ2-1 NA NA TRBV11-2 TGTGCCACGACCTTACAAAGCGGGTCCTACAATGAGCAGTTCTTC CATTLQSGSYNEQFF
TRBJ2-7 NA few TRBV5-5 TGTGCCAGCAGCTTCCCTACAGGGCCCTACGAGCAGTACTTC CASSFPTGPYEQYF
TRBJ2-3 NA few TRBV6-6 TGTGCCAGCAGTTTGGGGCAGGGCCCCGTCGGCGCGCAGTACTTT CASSLGQGPVGAQYF
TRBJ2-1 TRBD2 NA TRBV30 TGTGCCTGGAGTGTAGGGAGCCATCCCGGGACTAGCGGGAGTCGGGGGCAGTTCTTC CAWSVGSHPGTSGSRGQFF
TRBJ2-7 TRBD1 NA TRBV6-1 TGTGCCAGCTTCGACAGGGGCGAGTCTTACGAGCAGTACTTC CASFDRGESYEQYF
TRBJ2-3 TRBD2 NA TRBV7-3 TGTGCCAGCAGCTTAACGTCGAGGACTAGCGGCACAGATACGCAGTATTTT CASSLTSRTSGTDTQYF
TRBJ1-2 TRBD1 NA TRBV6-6 TGTGCCAGCAGAAAAGGACAGGGGGTTGTCGGCTACACCTTC CASRKGQGVVGYTF
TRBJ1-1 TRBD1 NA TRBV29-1 TGCAGCGTTGACATTCAGGGGGCGGGCACTGAAGCTTTCTTT CSVDIQGAGTEAFF
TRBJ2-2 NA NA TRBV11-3 TGTGCCAGCAGCCCGGGGGTGGGCACCGACACCGGGGAGCTGTTTTTT CASSPGVGTDTGELFF
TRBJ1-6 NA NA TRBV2 TGTGCCAGCAGTGAAGTACCCGGGGTTGGATCACCCCTCCACTTT CASSEVPGVGSPLHF
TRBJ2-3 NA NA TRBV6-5 TGTGCCAGCAGATCACACAGCACAGATACGCAGTATTTT CASRSHSTDTQYF
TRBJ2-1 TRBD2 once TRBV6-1 TGTGCCAGCAGTGATTTGGCTAGCGGGGTGCATGAGCAGTTCTTC CASSDLASGVHEQFF
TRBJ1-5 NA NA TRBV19 TGTGCCAGTAGCGGCAATCAGCCCCAGCATTTT CASSGNQPQHF
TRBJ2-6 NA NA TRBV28 TGTGCCAGCAGTGTAAGTTTAGCTGGGGCCAACGTCCTGACTTTC CASSVSLAGANVLTF
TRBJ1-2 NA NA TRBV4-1 TGCGCCAGCAGCCAAGCACTATTGGTCGGGGGAGCTGGCTACACCTTC CASSQALLVGGAGYTF
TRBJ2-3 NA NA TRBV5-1 TGCGCCAGCAGCTTGGGACTAGGGACAGATACGCAGTATTTT CASSLGLGTDTQYF
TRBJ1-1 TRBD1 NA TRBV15 TGTGCCACCAGCAAGAGGGGACAGGGGGGGCCGGAAGCTTTCTTT CATSKRGQGGPEAFF
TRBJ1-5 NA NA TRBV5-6 TGTGCCAGCAGCTTGGGGGGGCGCGGCAATCAGCCCCAGCATTTT CASSLGGRGNQPQHF
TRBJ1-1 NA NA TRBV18 TGTGCCAGCTCACTTGGATCCCCAGGCACTGAAGCTTTCTTT CASSLGSPGTEAFF
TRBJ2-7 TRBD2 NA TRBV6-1 TGTGCCAGCAGTGATAGGGCGGGAGGCTTCGCCTACGAGCAGTACTTC CASSDRAGGFAYEQYF
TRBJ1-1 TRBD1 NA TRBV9 TGTGCCAGCTCGGACAGGCGGAACACTGAAGCTTTCTTT CASSDRRNTEAFF
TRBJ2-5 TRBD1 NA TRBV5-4 TGTGCCAGCAGCTTGACAGGGGGGACCCAGTACTTC CASSLTGGTQYF
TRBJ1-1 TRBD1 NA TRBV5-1 TGCGCCAGCAGCTTGGAAGGCAGGGGGAAGACTGAAGCTTTCTTT CASSLEGRGKTEAFF
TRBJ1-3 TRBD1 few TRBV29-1 TGCAGCGCCTGGGACAGGGGTCGTGGAAACACCATATATTTT CSAWDRGRGNTIYF
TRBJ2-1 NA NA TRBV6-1 TGTGCCAGCAGGACCGGCTGGTCCTCGGGTGAGCAGTTCTTC CASRTGWSSGEQFF
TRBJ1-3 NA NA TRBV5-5 TGTGCCAGCAGCTTGGTTCAGTTCCAGGGAGGTACTGGAAACACCATATATTTT CASSLVQFQGGTGNTIYF
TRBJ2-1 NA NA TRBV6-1 TGTGCCAGCAACCCTCCGGGCGGGCGGTCGGTGCAGTTCTTC CASNPPGGRSVQFF
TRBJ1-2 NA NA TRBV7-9 TGTTCCAGCAGCTTGGGGCAGATTCCCCACTATGGCTACACCTTC CSSSLGQIPHYGYTF
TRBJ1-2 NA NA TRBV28 TGTGCCAGCAGTTCAGACAGGCCAGGCTATGGCTACACCTTC CASSSDRPGYGYTF
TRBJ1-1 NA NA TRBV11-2 TGTGCCAGCAGACGCCAGGGGCCTGAAGCTTTCTTT CASRRQGPEAFF
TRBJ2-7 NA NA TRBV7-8 TGTGCCAGCAGCTTCACAAGCTCCTACGAGCAGTACTTC CASSFTSSYEQYF
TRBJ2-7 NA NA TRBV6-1 TGTGCCAGCAGAACGGGGGGCCGCGGGGCCTACGAGCAGTACTTC CASRTGGRGAYEQYF
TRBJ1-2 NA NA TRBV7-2 TGTGCCAGCAGCTTAGCAGGGGCTGGTGGCTACACCTTC CASSLAGAGGYTF
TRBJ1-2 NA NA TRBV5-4 TGTGCCAGCAGACGAGGAGGAGAACGTCGGGACTATGGCTACACCTTC CASRRGGERRDYGYTF
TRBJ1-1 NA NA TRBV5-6 TGTGCCAGCAGCTTGGGGGGAGTGGGCACTGAAGCTTTCTTT CASSLGGVGTEAFF
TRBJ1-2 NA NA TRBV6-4 TGTGCCAGCAGTGACCGGTATTCGACAGTCTCCTATGGCTACACCTTC CASSDRYSTVSYGYTF
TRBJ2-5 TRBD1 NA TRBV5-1 TGCGCCAGCAGCTCGGGGACAGCACCGTACCAAGAGACCCAGTACTTC CASSSGTAPYQETQYF
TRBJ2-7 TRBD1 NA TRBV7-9 TGTTCCAGCAGCCAGGGACAGGGGGCGATCTACGAGCAGTACTTC CSSSQGQGAIYEQYF
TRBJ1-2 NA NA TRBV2 TGTGCCAGCATTTCACAGGGTCGAAACTATGGCTACACCTTC CASISQGRNYGYTF
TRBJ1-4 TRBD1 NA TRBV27 TGTGCCAGCAGCCGCGACAGGGGCTCAACTAATGAAAAACTGTTTTTT CASSRDRGSTNEKLFF
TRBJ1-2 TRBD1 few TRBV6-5 TGTGCCAGCCGCCAAACAGGGGGCGACTATGGCTACACCTTC CASRQTGGDYGYTF
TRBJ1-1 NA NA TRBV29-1 TGCAGCGTTGGCGGGGGGCAGACTGAAGCTTTCTTT CSVGGGQTEAFF